In its sample, the clone carrying this T cell receptor beta chain was seen a few times. What it recognizes is unknown. J was trimmed by 7 bases and V by 7 bases; bases with no gene match: 8. The CDR3 loop spans 13 amino acids. Per the germline V gene, CDR1 is MNHNS and CDR2 is SASEGT. This sample stems from a study of T cells after yellow fever vaccination. Study in general: Those fractions that held only low numbers of cells were prepared using the SMART-Seq v4 Ultra Low Input RNA kit.

TCRdb re-derived calls from the 5' RACE reads in MiXCR, one entry per CDR3 protein. The repertoire holds more than 350,000 distinct CDR3 sequences, with around a tenth as singletons. General study findings and limits: Clonotypes shared by both compartments, CD4 and CD8, made up a small share. Reappearance after the booster was observed for most primary-vaccination clones (roughly 97% CD4, roughly 90% CD8).

The TCR comes from a man aged 18 to 30 who received the YFV17D yellow fever vaccine. Source: PBMCs, taken on the day of the first yellow fever vaccination. The V and J genes are TRBV6-1 and TRBJ2-5; TRBD1 aligns across 8 bases. The CDR3 DNA reads TGTGCCAGCACCGGACAGGGCCTTGGGACCCAGTACTTC. Amino acids: CASTGQGLGTQYF.